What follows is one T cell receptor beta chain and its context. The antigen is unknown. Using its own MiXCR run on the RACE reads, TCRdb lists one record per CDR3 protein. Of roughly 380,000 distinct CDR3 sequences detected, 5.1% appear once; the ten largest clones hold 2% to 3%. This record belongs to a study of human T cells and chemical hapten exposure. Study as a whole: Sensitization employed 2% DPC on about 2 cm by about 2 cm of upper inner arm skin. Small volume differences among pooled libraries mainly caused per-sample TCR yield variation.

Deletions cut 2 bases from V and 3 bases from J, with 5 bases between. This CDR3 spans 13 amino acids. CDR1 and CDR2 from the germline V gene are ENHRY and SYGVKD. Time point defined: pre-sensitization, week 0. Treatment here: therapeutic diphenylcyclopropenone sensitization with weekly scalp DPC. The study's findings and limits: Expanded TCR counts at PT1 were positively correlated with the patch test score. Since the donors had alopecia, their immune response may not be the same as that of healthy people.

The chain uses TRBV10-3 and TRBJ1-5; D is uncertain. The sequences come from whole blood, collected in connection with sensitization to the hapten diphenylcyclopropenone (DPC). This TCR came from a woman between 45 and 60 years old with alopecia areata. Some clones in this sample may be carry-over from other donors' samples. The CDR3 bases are TGTGCCATCAGTGAGGGGAACAATCAGCCCCAGCATTTT. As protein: CAISEGNNQPQHF.